The clone carrying this TCR beta chain was observed many times. The antigen is undetermined. This specimen belongs to a study of cytomegalovirus exposure and HLA in healthy donors. The study, taken as a whole, reports: Investigators reported approximately 170 TCR beta chains as tied to cytomegalovirus.

Profiling relied on immunoSEQ multiplex PCR, and the TCRdb table lists in-frame clones only, not all of them. The repertoire holds about 330,000 clones, with 86% as singletons. CDR1 is SGDLS and CDR2 is YYNGEE in the germline V gene. V lost 4 bases and J lost 6, with 13 bases in between. The CDR3 extends over 13 amino acids. The donors were members of the validation cohort, which comprised 100 to 150 subjects and was separate from the first cohort of roughly 700 subjects. The sequenced sample consisted of PBMCs. The rearrangement joins TRBV9 to TRBJ1-1; D is ambiguous. The sequence came from a young woman in good health and CMV-seronegative. This CDR3 reads CASSQDSGAEAFF. The CDR3 coding sequence is TGTGCCAGCAGCCAAGACTCCGGTGCTGAAGCTTTCTTT.